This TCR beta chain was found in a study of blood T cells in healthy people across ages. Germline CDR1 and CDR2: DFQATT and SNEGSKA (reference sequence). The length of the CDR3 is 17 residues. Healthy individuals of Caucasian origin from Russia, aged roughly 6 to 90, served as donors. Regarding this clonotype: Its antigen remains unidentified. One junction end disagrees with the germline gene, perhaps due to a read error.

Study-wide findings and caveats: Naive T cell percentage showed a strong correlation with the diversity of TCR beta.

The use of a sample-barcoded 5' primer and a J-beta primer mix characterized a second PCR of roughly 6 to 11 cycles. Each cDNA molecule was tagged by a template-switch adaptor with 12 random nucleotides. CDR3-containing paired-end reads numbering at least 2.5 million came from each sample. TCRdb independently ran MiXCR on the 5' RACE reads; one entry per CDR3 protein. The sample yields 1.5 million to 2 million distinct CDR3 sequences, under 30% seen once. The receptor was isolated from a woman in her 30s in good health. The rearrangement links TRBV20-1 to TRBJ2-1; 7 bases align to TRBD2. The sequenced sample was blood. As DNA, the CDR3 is TGCGGTGCTAGAGATCTTGGGGGAGGGCCGATAGGCAATGAGCAGTTCTTC. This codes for CGARDLGGGPIGNEQFF.